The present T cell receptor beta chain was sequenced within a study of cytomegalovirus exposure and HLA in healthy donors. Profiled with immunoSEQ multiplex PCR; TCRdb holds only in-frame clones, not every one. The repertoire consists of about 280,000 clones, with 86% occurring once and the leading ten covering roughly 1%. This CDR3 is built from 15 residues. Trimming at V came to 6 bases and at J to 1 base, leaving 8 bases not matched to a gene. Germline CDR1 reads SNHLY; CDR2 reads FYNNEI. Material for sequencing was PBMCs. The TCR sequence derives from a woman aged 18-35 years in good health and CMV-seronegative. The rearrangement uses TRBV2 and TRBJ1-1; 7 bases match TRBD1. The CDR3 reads CASRAGTVENTEAFF. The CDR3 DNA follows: TGTGCCAGCAGGGCCGGGACAGTAGAGAACACTGAAGCTTTCTTT. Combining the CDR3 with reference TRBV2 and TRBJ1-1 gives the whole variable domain EPEVTQTPSHQVTQMGQEVILRCVPISNHLYFYWYRQILGQKVEFLVSFYNNEISEKSEIFDDQFSVERPDGSNFTLKIRSTKLEDSAMYFCASRAGTVENTEAFFGQGTRLTVV.